This TCR beta chain stems from a study of radiotherapy plus CTLA-4 blockade in lung cancer. Study observations and caveats: Early clonal dynamics of blood T cells, together with interferon-beta, were reported as the best response predictor. Clones derived from tumor TCRs expanded in blood after radiotherapy plus ipilimumab.

Concerning this clone: The target antigen is unknown.

The table came from immunoSEQ multiplex PCR; TCRdb's copy has only in-frame clones and leaves some out. This table holds more than 80,000 clones, 85% found once. Chemo-refractory metastatic non-small-cell lung cancer patients were treated with focal radiation plus CTLA-4 blockade with ipilimumab. The germline V gene has CDR1 MNHEY and CDR2 SMNVEV (reference sequence). Deletions cut 4 bases from V and 4 bases from J, with 10 bases between. The CDR3 is 13 residues long. Sequenced here: peripheral blood, sampled from a patient treated with radiotherapy plus ipilimumab. This sequence originates from a human donor with non-small cell lung cancer that progressed on radiotherapy plus ipilimumab. Some clones in this sample may be carry-over from other donors' samples. The rearrangement links TRBV27 to TRBJ2-5; D call uncertain. DNA of the CDR3: TGTGCCAGCAGTTCACAGTGGGGAGAGACCCAGTACTTC. It codes for CASSSQWGETQYF.